Sequencing of this T cell receptor (beta chain) was carried out in a study of identical twins. From germline, CDR1 is MNHEY and CDR2 SMNVEV (reference sequence). J gave up 5 bases and V 2 bases, and 4 bases lay outside the gene matches. There are 14 residues in the CDR3. Worth noting for this clonotype: What it recognizes is unknown.

General study findings and limits: There was an excess of low generation probability in the out-of-frame alpha sequences that twins shared. Conclusions rested on cross-sectional statistics rather than following the same donors. In beta out-of-frame sequences, the excess sharing between twins was weaker. Memory repertoires showed no such pattern, whereas abundant cord blood beta clonotypes carried fewer insertions.

TCRdb passed the 5' RACE reads through MiXCR, listing each CDR3 protein once. The sample has roughly 1,500,000 distinct CDR3 sequences, about 30% seen once. This sequence joins TRBV27 and TRBJ2-3, with 7 bases that match TRBD1. Sequencing was done on a sample of cord blood. The TCR sequence derives from a newborn girl in good health. The CDR3 loop is CASSLEGAEDTQYF. The CDR3 DNA is TGTGCCAGCAGTTTAGAGGGGGCGGAAGATACGCAGTATTTT.